These 21 T cell receptor beta chains were all obtained from the same sample, sequenced in a study of blood T cell repertoires in COVID-19. Repertoires were generated with immunoSEQ multiplex PCR, while TCRdb's copy carries only in-frame clones and drops some. Among about 280,000 clones listed, around 84% were seen once. Source material: PBMCs or T cells enriched from blood (not recorded which). The receptors come from a man aged 35 to 55 who had been exposed to COVID-19.

The CDR3 nucleotides are TGTGCCAGCAGCCTAGGGGACAGGGGATGGAACACTGAAGCTTTCTTT. Translation gives CASSLGDRGWNTEAFF. V is TRBV4-2 and J is TRBJ1-1; 10 positions agree with TRBD1. V lost 4 bases, J lost 1 base, and 6 bases stayed unmatched. The CDR3 is 16 residues long. Germline V CDR1 and CDR2: LGHNA, YNFKEQ.

The chain links TRBV7-8 to TRBJ1-1; TRBD1 agrees at 10 bases. Germline V gives CDR1 SGHVS, CDR2 FQNEAQ. After removal of 5 bases from V and 5 bases from J, the junction contained 11 bases not matched to a gene. The CDR3 spans 16 residues. The CDR3 loop is CASSPARDRGRTEAFF. The CDR3 DNA follows: TGTGCCAGCAGCCCGGCACGAGACAGGGGGCGAACTGAAGCTTTCTTT.

V gene TRBV9 combines with J gene TRBJ2-1; TRBD1 matches at 7 bases. Germline V gives CDR1 SGDLS, CDR2 YYNGEE. With 8 bases clipped from V and 4 bases from J, the junction kept 9 bases outside the gene matches. This CDR3 has 14 amino acids. CDR3 sequence: CARALRQGYNEQFF. CDR3 coding DNA: TGTGCCAGGGCCCTTCGACAGGGATACAATGAGCAGTTCTTC.

This clone occurred a few times. This chain links TRBV7-9 with TRBJ1-2; the D gene is possibly TRBD1 (5 bases). Trimming cost V 7 bases and J 3 bases, with 15 bases left between them. Germline lookup yields CDR1 SEHNR and CDR2 FQNEAQ (reference sequence). The CDR3 covers 14 residues. The CDR3 loop reads CASTPGRAHYGYTF. The CDR3 coding sequence is TGTGCCAGCACCCCAGGGCGCGCCCACTATGGCTACACCTTC.

The chain has TRBV6-5 and TRBJ2-7; no clear D gene. Trimming removed 8 bases at V and 2 bases at J, with 16 bases between. The germline CDR1 and CDR2 sequences are MNHEY and SVGAGI. The CDR3 spans 14 residues. The CDR3 DNA reads as TGTGCCAGCTTCGAACGGTCTAGAACCTACGAGCAGTACTTC. As protein: CASFERSRTYEQYF.

The rearrangement links TRBV12-5 to TRBJ2-5; TRBD2 is a possible D gene (6 bases). Germline CDR1 LGHNT, CDR2 FRNRAP. V was shortened by 1 base and J by 5 bases, with 11 bases between the two germline ends. The CDR3 is 14 residues long. The CDR3 nucleotides are TGTGCTAGTGGTTTGGGACTAGTCGGCGAGACCCAGTACTTC. This codes for CASGLGLVGETQYF.

The chain joins TRBV30 to TRBJ1-1; possible D gene TRBD1, 6 bases. The germline V and J ends were trimmed by 4 bases and 7 bases, with 10 bases remaining between them. The germline gives CDR1 GTSNPN, CDR2 SVGIG (reference sequence). CDR3 length equals 11 residues. The CDR3 bases are TGTGCCTGGACCCACAGGGATGAAGCTTTCTTT. Translating it yields CAWTHRDEAFF.

The chain carries TRBV7-6 and TRBJ1-2, with D possibly being TRBD1 (6 bases). Trimming removed 5 bases from V and 4 bases from J, with 11 bases in between. This CDR3 spans 13 amino acids. Germline V gene sequence: CDR1 SGHVS, CDR2 FNYEAQ. Here the CDR3 reads CASSQGQLYGYTF. In nucleotides, the CDR3 is TGTGCCAGCAGCCAAGGACAGCTCTATGGCTACACCTTC. Combining the CDR3 with reference TRBV7-6 and TRBJ1-2 gives the whole variable domain GAGVSQSPRYKVTKRGQDVALRCDPISGHVSLYWYRQALGQGPEFLTYFNYEAQQDKSGLPNDRFSAERPEGSISTLTIQRTEQRDSAMYRCASSQGQLYGYTFGSGTRLTVV.

This clone is a singleton in its sample. The V gene is TRBV19, the J gene TRBJ2-3; D uncertain. The ends were cut back, 4 bases at V and 5 bases at J, with 7 bases in the middle. CDR3 length: 12 amino acids. CDR1 is LNHDA, CDR2 SQIVND, per germline (reference sequence). CDR3 region: CASSKSGDTQYF. The CDR3 bases are TGTGCCAGTAGTAAATCGGGAGATACGCAGTATTTT.

V is TRBV4-1 and J is TRBJ1-1, with 9 positions matching TRBD1. This CDR3 is 19 amino acids long. V lost 0 bases, J lost 4 bases, and 15 bases stayed unmatched. Germline V gene data show CDR1 as MGHRA and CDR2 as YSYEKL. CDR3 DNA: TGCGCCAGCAGCCAAGAAAGCCAACGATACAGGGGGCGCGTCACTGAAGCTTTCTTT. Its translation: CASSQESQRYRGRVTEAFF.

A single count supports this clone. The chain employs TRBV5-1 and TRBJ1-3; D is possibly TRBD1 (5 bases). Germline-derived CDR1 and CDR2 are SGHRS and YFSETQ. The CDR3 runs 16 residues. Trimming shortened V by 4 bases and J by 0 bases, and 14 bases separated the two germline ends. This CDR3 is CASSPRGDSSGNTIYF. CDR3 bases: TGCGCCAGCAGCCCCCGCGGTGACAGCTCTGGAAACACCATATATTTT.

This clone was seen a few times. The gene calls are TRBV5-1 and TRBJ1-4; weak D call: TRBD1 (5 bases). The CDR3 contains 15 residues. Germline CDR1 SGHRS, CDR2 YFSETQ. V was shortened by 0 bases and J by 3 bases, with 9 bases between the two germline ends. The CDR3: CASSLGGAPNEKLFF. Written as DNA, the CDR3 is TGCGCCAGCAGCTTGGGGGGCGCCCCTAATGAAAAACTGTTTTTT.

V and J are TRBV19 and TRBJ1-1, with a possible D match to TRBD1 (5 bases). Trimming pared 6 bases from V and 7 bases from J, leaving 15 bases between. The germline gives CDR1 LNHDA, CDR2 SQIVND (reference sequence). The CDR3 runs 13 residues. This CDR3 is CASRLQVFGEAFF. The CDR3, as DNA: TGTGCCAGTAGATTACAGGTGTTTGGTGAAGCTTTCTTT.

The chain combines TRBV2 with TRBJ1-5, with a tentative D call TRBD1 (5 bases). The V gene lost 5 bases and the J gene lost 3 bases, with 20 bases spanning the gap. Per the germline V gene, CDR1 is SNHLY and CDR2 is FYNNEI. This CDR3 region has 17 residues. The CDR3 here is CASSPSFAQGYNQPQHF. In DNA form, the CDR3 reads TGTGCCAGCAGTCCTTCCTTCGCTCAGGGATACAATCAGCCCCAGCATTTT.

The chain recombines TRBV4-1 with TRBJ2-1; 7 bases match TRBD2. Germline trimming cut 4 bases from V and 1 base from J; bases unmatched to any gene: 4. In germline, CDR1 is MGHRA, CDR2 YSYEKL. The CDR3 contains 15 residues. The CDR3 sequence is CASSPREPSYNEQFF. For the CDR3, the DNA is TGCGCCAGCAGCCCGCGGGAGCCTTCCTACAATGAGCAGTTCTTC.

J is TRBJ1-2 and V is TRBV5-6; D gene unclear. This CDR3 is built from 14 residues. The germline CDR1 and CDR2 sequences are SGHDT and YYEEEE. The V and J ends lost 0 bases and 7 bases respectively, with 13 bases between them. The CDR3 region has the DNA TGTGCCAGCAGCTTGGGGGGAGTAATAGCTGGCTACACCTTC. It yields the protein CASSLGGVIAGYTF.

The chain is built from TRBV5-1 and TRBJ2-2; D may be TRBD2 (5 bases). The ends were cut back, 7 bases at V and 5 bases at J, with 15 bases in the middle. The CDR3 totals 14 residues. Germline V gene data show CDR1 as SGHRS and CDR2 as YFSETQ. This CDR3 is CASGPPGETGELFF. The CDR3 coding sequence is TGCGCCAGCGGCCCCCCCGGGGAAACCGGGGAGCTGTTTTTT. The full variable domain, completed using reference TRBV5-1 and TRBJ2-2, is KAGVTQTPRYLIKTRGQQVTLSCSPISGHRSVSWYQQTPGQGLQFLFEYFSETQRNKGNFPGRFSGRQFSNSRSEMNVSTLELGDSALYLCASGPPGETGELFFGEGSRLTVL.

This clone was seen a handful of times. V gene TRBV7-3 combines with J gene TRBJ2-2; the match to TRBD2 covers 14 bases. This CDR3 region has 19 residues. J was trimmed by 0 bases and V by 5 bases; bases with no gene match: 8. Germline CDR1 and CDR2: SGHTA and FQGTGA. This CDR3 is CASSKKGTSGRTNTGELFF. Here the CDR3 DNA reads TGTGCCAGCAGCAAAAAAGGGACTAGCGGGAGAACGAACACCGGGGAGCTGTTTTTT.

V usage is TRBV15 and J usage is TRBJ2-5, with a possible D match to TRBD2 (6 bases). The CDR3 loop spans 14 amino acids. Trimming left V 3 bases short and J 6 bases short, with 14 bases between. Looked up from germline, CDR1 is LNHNV and CDR2 is YYDKDF (reference sequence). The chain's CDR3 is CATSSRRGEKTQYF. DNA for the CDR3: TGTGCCACCAGCAGCCGACGCGGGGAAAAGACCCAGTACTTC.

The sample holds a few counts of this clone. The chain combines TRBV24-1 with TRBJ1-2; possible D gene TRBD1, 5 bases. Germline V gene lookup returns CDR1 KGHDR and CDR2 SFDVKD. The CDR3 is 14 amino acids. The germline V and J ends were trimmed by 5 bases and 6 bases, with 15 bases remaining between them. CDR3 coding DNA: TGTGCCACCAGTGCTGGGGCAGGCGATGATGGCTACACCTTC. Protein sequence: CATSAGAGDDGYTF.

The chain has TRBV5-4 and TRBJ1-2, with D perhaps matching TRBD1 (6 bases). The germline V gene encodes CDR1 SGHNT and CDR2 YYREEE (reference sequence). Deletions cut 9 bases from V and 4 bases from J, with 16 bases between. This CDR3 has 13 residues. CDR3: CATQGSEFYGYTF. Written as DNA, the CDR3 is TGTGCCACCCAGGGGTCGGAGTTCTATGGCTACACCTTC.